This T cell receptor (beta chain) was documented in a study of T-cell memory formation after mild COVID-19. Overall study findings and caveats: Mostly located in CM and EM were contracting CD4+ clones, with contracting CD8+ clones located in EMRA.

The germline gives CDR1 SGHTA, CDR2 FQGNSA. The ends were cut back, 6 bases at V and 3 bases at J, with 20 bases in the middle. CDR3 length: 17 residues. TCRdb recomputed calls from the 5' RACE reads with MiXCR, one row per CDR3 protein. Among around 310,000 distinct CDR3 sequences, 13% to 15% were seen once, and the ten largest hold under 25%. The table lists this clonotype with a few counts. The antigen is unknown. The V call is TRBV7-2, the J call TRBJ1-4, with D perhaps matching TRBD1 (6 bases). Sequencing used PBMCs or a T cell subset sorted from them (not recorded which). The receptor was derived from a man between 18 and 35 years old who had mild COVID-19 (a few samples of this study predate the infection). Cell type and time point are not known. The CDR3 nucleotides read TGTGCCAGCAGTCCCCACGGGGGGGCAATCGCTAATGAAAAACTGTTTTTT. As protein: CASSPHGGAIANEKLFF. Based on the CDR3 plus reference TRBV7-2 and TRBJ1-4, the full variable domain is GAGVSQSPSNKVTEKGKDVELRCDPISGHTALYWYRQSLGQGLEFLIYFQGNSAPDKSGLPSDRFSAERTGGSVSTLTIQRTQQEDSAVYLCASSPHGGAIANEKLFFGSGTQLSVL.